Presented here are 14 T cell receptor beta chains from one specimen sequenced in a study of cytomegalovirus exposure and HLA in healthy donors. The PCR contained 60 Vbeta and 13 Jbeta primers. Repertoires were generated with immunoSEQ multiplex PCR, while TCRdb's copy carries only in-frame clones and drops some. Counted here are 100,000 to 150,000 clones, around 85% occurring once; the ten biggest clones make up under 5%. Specimen: PBMCs. Receptors were obtained from a man between 18 and 29 years old in good health and CMV-seropositive.

This sequence joins TRBV10-2 and TRBJ2-7, with TRBD2 identical over 12 bases. V trimming: 6 bases; J trimming: 4 bases; junction bases outside the gene matches: 4. Germline CDR1 and CDR2: WSHSY and SAAADI. The CDR3 loop spans 14 amino acids. The CDR3 loop reads CASRMTSGSYEQYF. DNA of the CDR3: TGCGCCAGCAGGATGACTAGCGGGAGTTACGAGCAGTACTTC.

The chain uses TRBV5-5 and TRBJ2-7, with D perhaps TRBD1 (6 bases). This CDR3 is built from 14 residues. V lost 1 base, J lost 6 bases, and 14 bases lay in between. Germline V gene sequence: CDR1 SGHKS, CDR2 YYEKEE (reference sequence). The CDR3 nucleotides read TGTGCCAGCAGCTTGTTATTGCAGGGGAGCGAGCAGTACTTC. Protein sequence: CASSLLLQGSEQYF.

The chain has TRBV7-9 and TRBJ2-3; 12 nucleotides line up with TRBD2. Germline V gene lookup returns CDR1 SEHNR and CDR2 FQNEAQ (reference sequence). The CDR3 is 19 residues long. After removal of 4 bases from V and 10 bases from J, the junction contained 21 bases not matched to a gene. The CDR3 DNA reads TGTGCCAGCAGCTCTACTAGCGGGGGGCGGTGGGGTTCACGGGAGGCGCAGTATTTT. Translated, it gives CASSSTSGGRWGSREAQYF.

This chain joins TRBV18 and TRBJ2-3, with TRBD1 matching over 7 bases. The V gene end was trimmed by 6 bases and the J gene end by 2 bases; junction bases not matched to a gene: 11. The CDR3 is made up of 16 amino acids. Germline assignment: CDR1 KGHSH and CDR2 LQKENI. CDR3 coding DNA: TGTGCCAGCTCCCGAATACAGGGGCCGGTCACAGATACGCAGTATTTT. As protein: CASSRIQGPVTDTQYF.

For this clone: One end of the junction does not line up with germline, which may come from a read error. The rearrangement joins TRBV11-2 to TRBJ2-1; 11 nucleotides align to TRBD2. Germline CDR1 reads SGHAT; CDR2 reads FQNNGV. CDR3 length equals 17 residues. CDR3 loop: CASSLGVAGGPLHEQFF. In nucleotides, the CDR3 is TGTGCCAGCAGTTTAGGCGTAGCGGGGGGGCCTCTTCATGAGCAGTTCTTC.

This chain uses TRBV7-9 with TRBJ1-3; maybe TRBD1 (5 bases). The CDR3 consists of 12 residues. V lost 11 bases to trimming and J lost 3 bases, with 11 bases between them. In germline, CDR1 is SEHNR, CDR2 FQNEAQ (reference sequence). The CDR3 DNA is TGTGCCGGCCTGGGGGGTGGAAACACCATATATTTT. Translating gives CAGLGGGNTIYF.

The chain is built from TRBV7-6 and TRBJ1-2; D might be TRBD1 (5 bases). Germline V gene lookup returns CDR1 SGHVS and CDR2 FNYEAQ. V shed 1 base and J shed 3 bases, with 12 bases lying between them. This CDR3 is 15 amino acids long. The CDR3 loop reads CASSLDRGWDYGYTF. The CDR3 DNA reads as TGTGCCAGCAGCTTAGACCGGGGGTGGGACTATGGCTACACCTTC.

V and J are TRBV18 and TRBJ1-4; D gene unclear. Per germline, CDR1 KGHSH and CDR2 LQKENI. The CDR3 is 15 amino acids. Trimming removed 3 bases at V and 0 bases at J, with 8 bases between. CDR3 residues: CASSPDTATNEKLFF. The CDR3 DNA sequence: TGTGCCAGCTCACCCGACACTGCAACTAATGAAAAACTGTTTTTT.

This clone was detected only a few times. The V and J genes are TRBV5-1 and TRBJ2-2; no definite D call. The CDR3 has 13 amino acids. Trimming removed 4 bases at V and 7 bases at J, with 11 bases between. The germline CDR1 and CDR2 sequences are SGHRS and YFSETQ. The CDR3 DNA sequence: TGCGCCAGCAGCCTGGCCGCGAACGGGGAGCTGTTTTTT. Amino acids: CASSLAANGELFF.

The chain is built from TRBV27 and TRBJ1-6, with 8 bases that match TRBD1. The V segment lost 5 bases and the J segment 9 bases; nucleotides outside the gene matches: 6. Germline V CDR1 and CDR2: MNHEY, SMNVEV (reference sequence). The CDR3 is 14 amino acids. The CDR3 here is CASSQTGGGSPLHF. The CDR3 coding sequence is TGTGCCAGCAGTCAAACAGGGGGAGGTTCACCCCTCCACTTT.

The chain joins TRBV4-2 to TRBJ2-7; TRBD2 is a possible D gene (5 bases). The CDR3 spans 13 residues. The V and J ends lost 2 bases and 6 bases respectively, with 11 bases between them. In germline, CDR1 is LGHNA, CDR2 YNFKEQ. The CDR3 spells CASSQSLGSEQYF. The DNA of the CDR3 is TGTGCCAGCAGCCAAAGTCTTGGGAGCGAGCAGTACTTC.

J is TRBJ1-1 and V is TRBV29-1, with TRBD1 as a possible D gene (6 bases). In germline, CDR1 is SQVTM, CDR2 ANQGSEA. Trimming stripped 6 bases from V and 0 bases from J, with 17 bases between. CDR3 length: 15 amino acids. The DNA of the CDR3 is TGCAGCGTCGCGATTAGGGACATACTGAACACTGAAGCTTTCTTT. Its protein is CSVAIRDILNTEAFF.

This sequence joins TRBV7-2 and TRBJ1-3; D remains ambiguous. The length of the CDR3 is 14 residues. Germline lookup yields CDR1 SGHTA and CDR2 FQGNSA. The V end lost 1 base, the J end lost 2 bases, and 6 bases lay between the germline ends. The CDR3 protein is CASSLEHAGNTIYF. The DNA of the CDR3 is TGTGCCAGCAGCTTAGAGCACGCTGGAAACACCATATATTTT.

The V call is TRBV6-5, the J call TRBJ1-1; 9 nucleotides agree with TRBD1. The CDR3 is 14 residues long. Germline V gene sequence: CDR1 MNHEY, CDR2 SVGAGI. After removal of 8 bases from V and 0 bases from J, the junction contained 4 bases not matched to a gene. The CDR3 reads CASRDRDMNTEAFF. The CDR3 bases are TGTGCCAGCCGGGACAGGGACATGAACACTGAAGCTTTCTTT.